The rows below give T cell receptor beta chains drawn from one sample of a study of human T cells and chemical hapten exposure. TCRdb re-called the RACE reads through MiXCR, storing one row per CDR3 protein. This sample has 50,000 to 65,000 distinct CDR3 sequences, with 8% to 10% found just once. The sample was whole blood, taken in connection with sensitization to the hapten diphenylcyclopropenone (DPC). These receptors were collected from a woman aged 40 to 49 with alopecia areata. Some clones in this sample may be carry-over from other donors' samples. Each CDR3 is given with its conserved first and last residue. The order of the fields is CDR3 protein, clone size, V gene, J gene. A row's size may be missing; if present it is once, few, many or a size class.

CDR3 protein: CASSEALGLTDTQYF; clone size: many; V gene: TRBV2; J gene: TRBJ2-3
CDR3 protein: CASSSTGGSQPQHF; clone size: few; V gene: TRBV7-8; J gene: TRBJ1-5
CDR3 protein: CASSPEGSSTDTQYF; clone size: -; V gene: TRBV6-6; J gene: TRBJ2-3
CDR3 protein: CSAGLAGTPDTQYF; clone size: -; V gene: TRBV20-1; J gene: TRBJ2-3
CDR3 protein: CSVERTGGNTEAFF; clone size: many; V gene: TRBV29-1; J gene: TRBJ1-1
CDR3 protein: CASTHTSGNTGELFF; clone size: few; V gene: TRBV12-3/TRBV12-4; J gene: TRBJ2-2
CDR3 protein: CASSHAWGGDTQYF; clone size: -; V gene: TRBV9; J gene: TRBJ2-3
CDR3 protein: CASSDRDRGRETQYF; clone size: few; V gene: TRBV6-6; J gene: TRBJ2-5
CDR3 protein: CASSEAKAGPYEQYF; clone size: many; V gene: TRBV2; J gene: TRBJ2-7
CDR3 protein: CASTQGAENTEAFF; clone size: many; V gene: TRBV12-3/TRBV12-4; J gene: TRBJ1-1
CDR3 protein: CASSRGLDSLDTQYF; clone size: -; V gene: TRBV9; J gene: TRBJ2-3
CDR3 protein: CASSPLGAGAEDTQYF; clone size: few; V gene: TRBV3-1; J gene: TRBJ2-3
CDR3 protein: CASSQQWGSEQYF; clone size: few; V gene: TRBV4-1; J gene: TRBJ2-7
CDR3 protein: CASSVSRGSYNEQFF; clone size: many; V gene: TRBV7-3; J gene: TRBJ2-1
CDR3 protein: CASRPNPQGSNQPQHF; clone size: many; V gene: TRBV2; J gene: TRBJ1-5
CDR3 protein: CAIREQGRQETQYF; clone size: many; V gene: TRBV10-3; J gene: TRBJ2-5
CDR3 protein: CASSPTGAYEQYF; clone size: few; V gene: TRBV5-1; J gene: TRBJ2-7
CDR3 protein: CSVDGATNYNEQFF; clone size: -; V gene: TRBV29-1; J gene: TRBJ2-1
CDR3 protein: CASSFAGQLNQPQHF; clone size: many; V gene: TRBV7-2; J gene: TRBJ1-5
CDR3 protein: CASSLGSTTLAYGYTF; clone size: many; V gene: TRBV5-5; J gene: TRBJ1-2
CDR3 protein: CSAIRYEQYF; clone size: -; V gene: TRBV20-1; J gene: TRBJ2-7
CDR3 protein: CASSLVGQTSSYNSPLHF; clone size: -; V gene: TRBV5-1; J gene: TRBJ1-6
CDR3 protein: CASSRDLNTEAFF; clone size: few; V gene: TRBV5-1; J gene: TRBJ1-1
CDR3 protein: CASSIWDYNEQFF; clone size: many; V gene: TRBV19; J gene: TRBJ2-1
CDR3 protein: CASSDGTSTDTQYF; clone size: many; V gene: TRBV6-4; J gene: TRBJ2-3
CDR3 protein: CSAPDRSNYGYTF; clone size: many; V gene: TRBV20-1; J gene: TRBJ1-2
CDR3 protein: CASSQDGSSYNEQFF; clone size: -; V gene: TRBV5-1; J gene: TRBJ2-1
CDR3 protein: CSAEGYGYTF; clone size: many; V gene: TRBV20-1; J gene: TRBJ1-2
CDR3 protein: CASIRTGAGELFF; clone size: few; V gene: TRBV6-6; J gene: TRBJ2-2
CDR3 protein: CAWSVLRGTYEQYF; clone size: few; V gene: TRBV30; J gene: TRBJ2-7
CDR3 protein: CASSFGDSSGNTIYF; clone size: -; V gene: TRBV12-3/TRBV12-4; J gene: TRBJ1-3
CDR3 protein: CSALGGGRTDTQYF; clone size: few; V gene: TRBV20-1; J gene: TRBJ2-3
CDR3 protein: CSVGQGSTEAFF; clone size: many; V gene: TRBV29-1; J gene: TRBJ1-1
CDR3 protein: CASSLGLSNQPQHF; clone size: many; V gene: TRBV27; J gene: TRBJ1-5
CDR3 protein: CASRPLSGTEAFF; clone size: few; V gene: TRBV27; J gene: TRBJ1-1
CDR3 protein: CASSLFGTSGGTVYEQYF; clone size: -; V gene: TRBV7-6; J gene: TRBJ2-7
CDR3 protein: CASSAQSLKWGNEQFF; clone size: -; V gene: TRBV6-1; J gene: TRBJ2-1
CDR3 protein: CASSLETGPVSYEQYF; clone size: few; V gene: TRBV5-6; J gene: TRBJ2-7
CDR3 protein: CASSPRRSTDTQYF; clone size: once; V gene: TRBV18; J gene: TRBJ2-3
CDR3 protein: CSISLGDGNTIYF; clone size: -; V gene: TRBV29-1; J gene: TRBJ1-3
CDR3 protein: CSARDGDSPYEQYF; clone size: many; V gene: TRBV20-1; J gene: TRBJ2-7
CDR3 protein: CASSFLGGPLNEQFF; clone size: many; V gene: TRBV7-6; J gene: TRBJ2-1
CDR3 protein: CASSLPGERGQPQHF; clone size: few; V gene: TRBV4-1; J gene: TRBJ1-5